This is a list of T cell receptor beta chains from one sample in a study of T cell repertoires in cytomegalovirus infection. TCRdb recomputed calls from the reads with MiXCR, one row per CDR3 protein. Of approximately 910,000 distinct CDR3 sequences listed, around 32% are singletons. Their antigens are not known. The source material was cultured CD8+ T cells from PBMCs, sampled from culture after CMV antigen stimulation. Receptor source: a human donor in good health (CMV status not recorded). Some clones in this sample may be carry-over from other donors' samples. Both conserved end residues are part of each CDR3. D genes are given only for firm matches. Expanded clones are given a class, and other clones once, few, many or no size at all.

TRBD1 | - | TRBJ2-1 | TRBV24-1 | TGTGCCACCAGTGATCGCCCGGGACAGGGTTACAATGAGCAGTTCTTC | CATSDRPGQGYNEQFF
TRBD2 | few | TRBJ2-5 | TRBV19 | TGTGCCAGCTCGATAGCGGGGAGATACCTAGGGGAGACCCAGTACTTC | CASSIAGRYLGETQYF
- | - | TRBJ1-2 | TRBV27 | TGTGCCAGCAGTTTAGCCCAGGGGAGCGGCTACACCTTC | CASSLAQGSGYTF
- | - | TRBJ2-7 | TRBV25-1 | TGTGCCAGCAGTGCCCTGAGTAGGGGAGAGCAGTACTTC | CASSALSRGEQYF
- | - | TRBJ1-5 | TRBV4-1 | TGCGCCAGCAGCCAAGGCAGGGGCCTCAATCAGCCCCAGCATTTT | CASSQGRGLNQPQHF
- | - | TRBJ2-3 | TRBV5-6 | TGTGCCAGCAGCCGGAACCTAGGCACAGATACGCAGTATTTT | CASSRNLGTDTQYF
TRBD1 | - | TRBJ1-1 | TRBV27 | TGTGCCAGCAGTGGGACAGGGGAGGATGCTTTCTTT | CASSGTGEDAFF
TRBD1 | many | TRBJ2-7 | TRBV27 | TGTGCCAGCAGTTATGGACAGGGCGACGAGCAGTACTTC | CASSYGQGDEQYF
TRBD2 | - | TRBJ2-5 | TRBV6-1 | TGTGCCAGCAGTTACGGGGGGGGGCCGGGGGCTCAAGAGACCCAGTACTTC | CASSYGGGPGAQETQYF
- | - | TRBJ2-1 | TRBV27 | TGTGCCAGCAGTTTGAGACCTATTGGGGGGGGGCTCTACAATGAGCAGTTCTTC | CASSLRPIGGGLYNEQFF
- | few | TRBJ2-3 | TRBV6-1 | TGTGCCAGCAGTCGTGGGGTGGTCACAGATACGCAGTATTTT | CASSRGVVTDTQYF
TRBD1 | - | TRBJ1-2 | TRBV6-1 | TGTGCCAGCAGTGAAGCGGCAGGGGGATATGGCTACACCTTC | CASSEAAGGYGYTF
TRBD1 | - | TRBJ2-1 | TRBV7-6 | TGTGCCAGCAGCTTAGGTGGGGACAAGGGGGCTGGGAATGAGCAGTTCTTC | CASSLGGDKGAGNEQFF
- | many | TRBJ1-5 | TRBV7-2 | TGTGCCAGCAGCTGGCGACCGGGACTCCTATCGGGCAATCAGCCCCAGCATTTT | CASSWRPGLLSGNQPQHF
- | few | TRBJ2-7 | TRBV5-6 | TGTGCCAGCAGCCCGGGGGTCGGGTCCTACGAGCAGTACTTC | CASSPGVGSYEQYF
TRBD1 | - | TRBJ2-7 | TRBV7-9 | TGTGCCAGCACCGATCCGGCACCGGGACAGAACTTCTACGAGCAGTACTTC | CASTDPAPGQNFYEQYF
- | - | TRBJ2-7 | TRBV29-1 | TGCAGCGTTGTGGGGGGGGACAAGGGTCGAGAGCAGTACTTC | CSVVGGDKGREQYF
- | few | TRBJ2-7 | TRBV7-9 | TGTGCCAGCACCGAACCGGGACTGCCTTCTTACGAGCAGTACTTC | CASTEPGLPSYEQYF
- | many | TRBJ2-1 | TRBV7-9 | TGTGCCAGCAGCTTAGCGCGAGTGGTATCGGGGACCGTCCAGGATGAGCAGTTCTTC | CASSLARVVSGTVQDEQFF
- | few | TRBJ2-2 | TRBV2 | TGTGCCAGCAGATCCCCACTAGACACCGGGGAGCTGTTTTTT | CASRSPLDTGELFF
- | - | TRBJ2-5 | TRBV7-9 | TGTGCCAGCAGCTCCCCCCCTAGACTTGAAGAGACCCAGTACTTC | CASSSPPRLEETQYF
- | few | TRBJ2-6 | TRBV11-3 | TGTGCCAGCAGCCCATTCCAGGGACACTCTGGGGCCAACGTCCTGACTTTC | CASSPFQGHSGANVLTF
- | once | TRBJ2-1 | TRBV11-3 | TGTGCCAGCAGCCCCCCCGGGGACGCTGAGCAGTTCTTC | CASSPPGDAEQFF
- | few | TRBJ2-7 | TRBV6-1 | TGTGCCAGCAGAATGAGTATTTACGAGCAGTACTTC | CASRMSIYEQYF